Presented here are 25 T cell receptor beta chains from one specimen sequenced in a study of shared clonotypes between healthy human individuals. This table comes from immunoSEQ multiplex PCR, and its TCRdb copy is limited to in-frame clones, with some not included. The table records around 510,000 clones, around 96% of them present only once. The specimen was naive CD4+ T cells sorted from blood. The subset is: CD45RA+ positively selected. These receptors came from a woman in her twenties or thirties in good health.

J is TRBJ2-7 and V is TRBV7-3; D remains unclear. This CDR3 is 13 amino acids long. V dropped 5 bases and J dropped 3 bases, with 11 bases sitting between them. From germline, CDR1 is SGHTA and CDR2 FQGTGA. CDR3 DNA sequence: TGTGCCAGCAGCCTACGACGCGGCTACGAGCAGTACTTC. It yields the protein CASSLRRGYEQYF.

The CDR3 is CASSAGLSGTNEQYF. CDR3 DNA: TGCGCCAGCAGCGCGGGACTCTCCGGGACTAACGAGCAGTACTTC. V gene TRBV5-1 combines with J gene TRBJ2-7; 7 positions match TRBD2. CDR3 length: 15 amino acids. Germline-derived CDR1 and CDR2 are SGHRS and YFSETQ. V dropped 4 bases and J dropped 5; count of bases not matched to a gene: 12. Full variable domain (missing parts from reference TRBV5-1 and TRBJ2-7): KAGVTQTPRYLIKTRGQQVTLSCSPISGHRSVSWYQQTPGQGLQFLFEYFSETQRNKGNFPGRFSGRQFSNSRSEMNVSTLELGDSALYLCASSAGLSGTNEQYFGPGTRLTVT.

The rearrangement uses TRBV30 and TRBJ2-7; tentative D call: TRBD2 (6 bases). V lost 1 base to trimming and J lost 6 bases, with 16 bases between them. This CDR3 comprises 14 residues. CDR1 is GTSNPN, CDR2 SVGIG, per germline (reference sequence). The DNA for the CDR3 is TGTGCCTGGAGTGCTAGCGCCCGTGGGCTCGAGCAGTACTTC. Translation: CAWSASARGLEQYF.

The V gene is TRBV7-3, the J gene TRBJ2-3; D possibly corresponds to TRBD1 (5 bases). V was shortened by 2 bases and J by 7 bases, with 19 bases between the two germline ends. From germline, CDR1 is SGHTA and CDR2 FQGTGA. CDR3 size: 16 residues. CDR3 DNA sequence: TGTGCCAGCAGCTTAGGATCAGGGAACCCCCAGAATACGCAGTATTTT. Amino acid sequence: CASSLGSGNPQNTQYF.

This chain connects TRBV25-1 to TRBJ1-1; 7 nucleotides agree with TRBD1. Germline loops: CDR1 MGHDK, CDR2 SYGVNS. The CDR3 has 13 amino acids. J was trimmed by 10 bases and V by 7 bases; bases with no gene match: 12. The CDR3 here is CASTGTADIRAFF. The CDR3 DNA sequence: TGTGCCAGCACCGGGACAGCAGATATTAGAGCTTTCTTT. The complete variable domain, with remaining parts taken from reference TRBV25-1 and TRBJ1-1, reads EADIYQTPRYLVIGTGKKITLECSQTMGHDKMYWYQQDPGMELHLIHYSYGVNSTEKGDLSSESTVSRIRTEHFPLTLESARPSHTSQYLCASTGTADIRAFFGQGTRLTVV.

V and J are TRBV5-1 and TRBJ2-6; D unclear. The CDR3 runs 16 residues. Trimming took 4 bases from V and 0 from J, leaving 11 bases between them. Germline V CDR1 and CDR2: SGHRS, YFSETQ. CDR3 in amino acids: CASSMSTGSGANVLTF. The CDR3 nucleotides read TGCGCCAGCAGCATGTCTACCGGCTCTGGGGCCAACGTCCTGACTTTC.

The rearrangement joins TRBV7-9 to TRBJ2-6, with TRBD1 matching 7 bases. V dropped 5 bases and J dropped 0; count of bases not matched to a gene: 10. The germline V gene has CDR1 SEHNR and CDR2 FQNEAQ (reference sequence). The length of the CDR3 is 18 residues. DNA of the CDR3: TGTGCCAGCAGCCGGACAGGCCGGGTGGGCTCTGGGGCCAACGTCCTGACTTTC. Translating gives CASSRTGRVGSGANVLTF.

DNA for the CDR3: TGCGCCAGCAGCACGGACAGTCAAAATGAAAAACTGTTTTTT. This encodes CASSTDSQNEKLFF. The chain links TRBV5-1 to TRBJ1-4; perhaps TRBD1 as D (6 bases). Trimming took 4 bases from V and 5 from J, leaving 12 bases between them. Germline V gives CDR1 SGHRS, CDR2 YFSETQ. The length of the CDR3 is 14 residues.

The CDR3 sequence: CASSFGTGALNYGYTF. CDR3 bases: TGCGCCAGCAGCTTCGGGACAGGCGCCCTTAACTATGGCTACACCTTC. V and J are TRBV5-1 and TRBJ1-2; TRBD1 matches 8 bases. The junction had 7 bases not matched to a gene; V was cut back by 2 bases and J by 1 base. CDR1 is SGHRS and CDR2 is YFSETQ in the germline V gene. The CDR3 loop spans 16 amino acids.

The chain carries TRBV18 and TRBJ2-3; tentative D call: TRBD2 (6 bases). Germline V gene sequence: CDR1 KGHSH, CDR2 LQKENI. The CDR3 totals 14 residues. V dropped 4 bases and J dropped 2 bases, with 10 bases sitting between them. CDR3 DNA sequence: TGTGCCAGCTCACAGGCGGGGCTCACAGATACGCAGTATTTT. It encodes CASSQAGLTDTQYF. The full variable domain, completed using reference TRBV18 and TRBJ2-3, is NAGVMQNPRHLVRRRGQEARLRCSPMKGHSHVYWYRQLPEEGLKFMVYLQKENIIDESGMPKERFSAEFPKEGPSILRIQQVVRGDSAAYFCASSQAGLTDTQYFGPGTRLTVL.

This chain connects TRBV29-1 to TRBJ1-2, with TRBD1 matching 7 bases. The CDR3 is made up of 13 amino acids. Germline V gene data show CDR1 as SQVTM and CDR2 as ANQGSEA. After removal of 7 bases from V and 2 bases from J, the junction contained 7 bases not matched to a gene. The CDR3 DNA follows: TGCAGCGCTCGGACAGGACTGAACTATGGCTACACCTTC. This sequence encodes CSARTGLNYGYTF.

The V gene is TRBV5-1, the J gene TRBJ2-3; the match to TRBD2 covers 7 bases. Germline V CDR1 and CDR2: SGHRS, YFSETQ. The CDR3 covers 18 residues. With V trimmed by 2 bases and J by 0 bases, 12 bases remained unmatched. In DNA, the CDR3 is TGCGCCAGCAGCTTACGAGGGAGTCTAGCGGCAAGCACAGATACGCAGTATTTT. It specifies CASSLRGSLAASTDTQYF.

The chain is built from TRBV6-5 and TRBJ2-5; 9 nucleotides line up with TRBD1. CDR1 and CDR2 from the germline V gene are MNHEY and SVGAGI. Losses at the gene ends were 4 bases for V and 2 bases for J; bases not matched to a gene: 2. The CDR3 spans 14 residues. The CDR3 DNA follows: TGTGCCAGCAGTTCGGACAGGGGTCAAGAGACCCAGTACTTC. Its protein is CASSSDRGQETQYF.

The chain uses TRBV10-2 and TRBJ1-2, with 7 bases identical to TRBD1. The CDR3 runs to 14 residues. V gave up 0 bases and J gave up 6 bases; unmatched junction bases: 4. The germline CDR1 and CDR2 sequences are WSHSY and SAAADI. The CDR3 region has the DNA TGCGCCAGCAGTGAGTCGAAGGGGGCGAATGGCTACACCTTC. It translates to CASSESKGANGYTF.

The chain links TRBV7-9 to TRBJ2-7; D gene unclear. Germline V lookup: CDR1 SEHNR, CDR2 FQNEAQ (reference sequence). There are 17 residues in the CDR3. Trimming removed 3 bases from V and 2 bases from J, with 20 bases in between. Here the CDR3 DNA reads TGTGCCAGCAGCTTCTACCCAGATTCGTCGCACGCCTACGAGCAGTACTTC. It codes for CASSFYPDSSHAYEQYF.

The chain combines TRBV7-9 with TRBJ2-7; D unresolved. The CDR3 extends over 14 amino acids. Germline V gives CDR1 SEHNR, CDR2 FQNEAQ (reference sequence). V lost 4 bases, J lost 5 bases, and 15 bases lay in between. The CDR3 sequence: CASSSRYNSHEQYF. For the CDR3, the DNA is TGTGCCAGCAGCTCCCGGTATAATTCTCACGAGCAGTACTTC.

The V call is TRBV12-2, the J call TRBJ2-7; TRBD1 was called by the table and not checked on the DNA. TRBV12-2 is shown as a pseudogene. The CDR3 loop spans 14 amino acids. In DNA form, the CDR3 reads TGTGCAAGTCGACCTATAACAGGGGGACACGAGCAGTACTTC. It yields the protein CASRPITGGHEQYF.

The chain employs TRBV28 and TRBJ2-5; no firm D call. The DNA end favors TRBJ2-7, so the J call may be wrong. The CDR3 consists of 11 residues. Germline CDR1 MDHEN, CDR2 SYDVKM. Here the CDR3 reads CASSSVYEQYF. CDR3 DNA: TGTGCCAGCAGTTCGGTGTACGAGCAGTACTTC.

J is TRBJ2-5 and V is TRBV15; D is tentatively TRBD1 or TRBD2 (6 bases each). Judging by the DNA end, TRBJ2-7 fits better; the J call may be wrong. This CDR3 is 12 amino acids long. Per the germline V gene, CDR1 is LNHNV and CDR2 is YYDKDF (reference sequence). The CDR3 sequence is CATSGGLYEQYF. Written as DNA, the CDR3 is TGTGCCACCAGCGGGGGGCTGTACGAGCAGTACTTC.

This clone was observed a handful of times. The chain has TRBV2 and TRBJ1-1; unclear D gene. The ends were cut back, 8 bases at V and 0 bases at J, with 10 bases in the middle. Per the germline V gene, CDR1 is SNHLY and CDR2 is FYNNEI. The CDR3 contains 13 residues. The CDR3 nucleotides read TGTGCCAGCTCGACGATGATGAACACTGAAGCTTTCTTT. This sequence encodes CASSTMMNTEAFF.

In this sample, this clone turned up once. V and J are TRBV10-1 and TRBJ2-7; 8 positions agree with TRBD2. The CDR3 spans 15 residues. V shed 2 bases and J 2 bases; nucleotides not matched to a gene: 5. The germline CDR1 and CDR2 sequences are WNHNN and SYGVQD (reference sequence). CDR3 protein: CASSEGGLGTYEQYF. CDR3 sequence (DNA): TGCGCCAGCAGTGAGGGGGGACTAGGGACCTACGAGCAGTACTTC.

This clone occurred once. The chain uses TRBV4-2 and TRBJ2-1; 15 positions agree with TRBD2. With 0 bases clipped from V and 0 bases from J, the junction kept 15 bases outside the gene matches. The CDR3 totals 23 residues. Germline V gene sequence: CDR1 LGHNA, CDR2 YNFKEQ. The CDR3 DNA reads TGTGCCAGCAGCCAAGATCGCCAGGGACTAGCGGGAGGTCCAAGTCACTCCTACAATGAGCAGTTCTTC. It encodes CASSQDRQGLAGGPSHSYNEQFF.

The gene calls are TRBV5-6 and TRBJ2-7; 13 bases align to TRBD2. J was trimmed by 3 bases and V by 5 bases; bases with no gene match: 2. The CDR3 contains 14 residues. The germline V gene has CDR1 SGHDT and CDR2 YYEEEE. In nucleotides, the CDR3 is TGTGCCAGCAGAACTAGCGGGAGGGACTACGAGCAGTACTTC. Residues: CASRTSGRDYEQYF.

This clone was observed a few times. The chain couples TRBV6-5 to TRBJ1-2; 7 bases fit TRBD1. The germline CDR1 and CDR2 sequences are MNHEY and SVGAGI. J was trimmed by 4 bases and V by 0 bases; bases with no gene match: 2. There are 14 residues in the CDR3. The CDR3 DNA is TGTGCCAGCAGTTACTCAGACAGGGTCTATGGCTACACCTTC. Translated: CASSYSDRVYGYTF.

V usage is TRBV7-6 and J usage is TRBJ1-1; D is uncertain. The CDR3 contains 13 residues. Germline V gives CDR1 SGHVS, CDR2 FNYEAQ. The germline V and J ends were trimmed by 1 base and 0 bases, with 3 bases remaining between them. The CDR3, as DNA: TGTGCCAGCAGCTTAGTGGTGAACACTGAAGCTTTCTTT. Protein product: CASSLVVNTEAFF.